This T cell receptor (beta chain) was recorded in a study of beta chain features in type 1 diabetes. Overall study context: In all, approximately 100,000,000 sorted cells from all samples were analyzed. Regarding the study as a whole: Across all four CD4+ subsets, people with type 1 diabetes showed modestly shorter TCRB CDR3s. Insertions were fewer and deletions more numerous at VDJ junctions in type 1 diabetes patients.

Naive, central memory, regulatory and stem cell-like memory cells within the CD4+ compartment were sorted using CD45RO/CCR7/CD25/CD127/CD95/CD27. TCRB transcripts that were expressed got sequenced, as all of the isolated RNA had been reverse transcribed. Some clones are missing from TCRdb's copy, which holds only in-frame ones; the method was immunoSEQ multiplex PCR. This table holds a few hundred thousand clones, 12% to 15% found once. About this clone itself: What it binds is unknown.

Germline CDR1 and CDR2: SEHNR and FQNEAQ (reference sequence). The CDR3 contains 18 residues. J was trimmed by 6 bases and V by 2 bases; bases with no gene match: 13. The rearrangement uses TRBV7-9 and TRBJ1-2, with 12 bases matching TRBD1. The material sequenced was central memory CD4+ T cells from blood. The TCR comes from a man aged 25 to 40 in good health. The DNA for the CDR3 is TGTGCCAGCAGCTTACTAAGGTCTCCGGGACAGGGGGCAGATGGCTACACCTTC. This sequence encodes CASSLLRSPGQGADGYTF.